This entry lists 13 T cell receptor beta chains sequenced from one sample in a study of T-cell memory formation after mild COVID-19. Each CDR3 protein gets one entry after TCRdb re-called the 5' RACE reads with MiXCR. The repertoire holds 85,000 to 130,000 distinct CDR3 sequences, with roughly 10% as singletons. The sample taken for sequencing was PBMCs or a T cell subset sorted from them (not recorded which). The receptor source for this set is a man aged 18-30 years who had mild COVID-19 (a few samples of this study predate the infection). Cell type and time point are not known.

This clonotype has more than one count but fewer than ten. This chain uses TRBV4-1 with TRBJ1-4; possibly TRBD1 for D (6 bases). Germline CDR1 and CDR2: MGHRA and YSYEKL. V was clipped by 3 bases and J by 2 bases, with 10 bases between them. There are 15 residues in the CDR3. Here the CDR3 DNA reads TGCGCCAGCAGCCATCTGGACAGTACTAATGAAAAACTGTTTTTT. Translated, it gives CASSHLDSTNEKLFF.

In this sample, this clonotype turned up a few times. The genes are TRBV15 and TRBJ1-5; D gene unclear. V lost 0 bases to trimming and J lost 0 bases, with 12 bases between them. The CDR3 totals 17 residues. CDR1 is LNHNV, CDR2 YYDKDF, per germline (reference sequence). This CDR3 is CATSRDWGVASNQPQHF. CDR3 nucleotides: TGTGCCACCAGCAGAGATTGGGGAGTGGCTAGCAATCAGCCCCAGCATTTT.

The chain joins TRBV4-1 to TRBJ2-5, with TRBD1 matching 12 bases. V lost 4 bases to trimming and J lost 5 bases; unmatched junction nucleotides: 5. Germline V gene lookup returns CDR1 MGHRA and CDR2 YSYEKL. The CDR3 runs 15 residues. CDR3 bases: TGCGCCAGCAGCCCCTGGGACAGGGGGCAGGAGACCCAGTACTTC. As protein: CASSPWDRGQETQYF.

This clonotype was picked up a small number of times. The V gene is TRBV7-9, the J gene TRBJ2-1, with 8 bases identical to TRBD1. This CDR3 has 14 residues. Looked up from germline, CDR1 is SEHNR and CDR2 is FQNEAQ (reference sequence). Trimming at V came to 5 bases and at J to 7 bases, leaving 7 bases not matched to a gene. This CDR3 is CASSQTTGENEQFF. The CDR3 DNA follows: TGTGCCAGCAGCCAGACGACAGGGGAAAATGAGCAGTTCTTC.

This clonotype was seen more than once but under ten times. The chain has TRBV7-9 and TRBJ1-5, with D uncertain. The germline V and J ends were trimmed by 5 bases and 4 bases, with 9 bases remaining between them. Germline V lookup: CDR1 SEHNR, CDR2 FQNEAQ (reference sequence). CDR3 length: 13 residues. CDR3 coding DNA: TGTGCCAGCAGCCCCGGGGTAAATCAGCCCCAGCATTTT. Its protein product is CASSPGVNQPQHF. Looking up the rest from reference TRBV7-9 and TRBJ1-5 gives the full variable domain: DTGVSQNPRHKITKRGQNVTFRCDPISEHNRLYWYRQTLGQGPEFLTYFQNEAQLEKSRLLSDRFSAERPKGSFSTLEIQRTEQGDSAMYLCASSPGVNQPQHFGDGTRLSIL.

This clonotype has more than one count but fewer than ten. The chain joins TRBV7-9 to TRBJ2-5, with 10 bases matching TRBD2. Germline V CDR1 and CDR2: SEHNR, FQNEAQ (reference sequence). V lost 5 bases to trimming and J lost 4 bases; unmatched junction nucleotides: 7. The CDR3 length is 15 residues. DNA of the CDR3: TGTGCCAGCAGCGAGCGGGGGGGTGGGAGAGAGACCCAGTACTTC. It yields the protein CASSERGGGRETQYF.

This clonotype was seen many times. The chain carries TRBV5-4 and TRBJ1-1, with 9 bases fitting TRBD1. The germline CDR1 and CDR2 sequences are SGHNT and YYREEE (reference sequence). This CDR3 has 17 residues. With V trimmed by 3 bases and J by 0 bases, 9 bases remained unmatched. CDR3 in amino acids: CASSSTDYRGLNTEAFF. CDR3 coding DNA: TGTGCCAGCAGCTCAACCGACTACAGGGGGCTGAACACTGAAGCTTTCTTT. Filled out from reference TRBV5-4 and TRBJ1-1, the complete variable domain reads ETGVTQSPTHLIKTRGQQVTLRCSSQSGHNTVSWYQQALGQGPQFIFQYYREEENGRGNFPPRFSGLQFPNYSSELNVNALELDDSALYLCASSSTDYRGLNTEAFFGQGTRLTVV.

This sequence joins TRBV5-5 and TRBJ2-4, with D maybe TRBD1 (5 bases). Germline assignment: CDR1 SGHKS and CDR2 YYEKEE (reference sequence). V dropped 0 bases and J dropped 2 bases, with 15 bases sitting between them. The CDR3 spans 17 residues. CDR3 nucleotides: TGTGCCAGCAGCTTGGTAGGCAGGGCGATGACCAAAAACATTCAGTACTTC. Protein sequence: CASSLVGRAMTKNIQYF.

This chain joins TRBV7-2 and TRBJ2-7; D possibly corresponds to TRBD2 (5 bases). Deletions cut 4 bases from V and 1 base from J, with 26 bases between. The CDR3 runs 19 residues. Germline V gene sequence: CDR1 SGHTA, CDR2 FQGNSA. In nucleotides, the CDR3 is TGTGCCAGCAGCTCACCGTGCGGTGGGCAGTACAGAGGGTCCTACGAGCAGTACGTC. This translates into CASSSPCGGQYRGSYEQYV.

The sample holds a few counts of this clonotype. CDR3: CASSFPRGLGTDTQYF. The CDR3 nucleotides read TGCGCCAGCAGCTTTCCCAGGGGACTAGGCACAGATACGCAGTATTTT. The V call is TRBV5-1, the J call TRBJ2-3; 8 bases are shared with TRBD2. This CDR3 is built from 16 residues. The V segment lost 2 bases and the J segment 1 base; nucleotides outside the gene matches: 6. The germline V gene has CDR1 SGHRS and CDR2 YFSETQ.

CDR3 loop: CASSRGGVADTQYF. The CDR3 coding sequence is TGCGCCAGCTCTAGGGGGGGAGTCGCAGATACGCAGTATTTT. This chain joins TRBV4-1 and TRBJ2-3; D possibly corresponds to TRBD2 (7 bases). Germline V lookup: CDR1 MGHRA, CDR2 YSYEKL. V was clipped by 8 bases and J by 4 bases, with 16 bases between them. The CDR3 totals 14 residues.

CDR3 DNA sequence: TGCGCCAGCAGCCAAGAGGCGTTACAAGAGACCCAGTACTTC. Its protein is CASSQEALQETQYF. V is TRBV4-1 and J is TRBJ2-5; D gene uncertain. The CDR3 runs 14 residues. V lost 0 bases and J 2 bases, leaving 7 bases between the germline ends. The germline V gene encodes CDR1 MGHRA and CDR2 YSYEKL.

This clonotype was counted at least ten times. J is TRBJ1-6 and V is TRBV7-3; D unclear. The CDR3 contains 16 residues. Germline lookup yields CDR1 SGHTA and CDR2 FQGTGA. V was cut by 6 bases and J by 3 bases, with 15 bases left in between. CDR3 bases: TGTGCCAGCAGATCCCGCAAACAGATCTATAATTCACCCCTCCACTTT. It encodes CASRSRKQIYNSPLHF.